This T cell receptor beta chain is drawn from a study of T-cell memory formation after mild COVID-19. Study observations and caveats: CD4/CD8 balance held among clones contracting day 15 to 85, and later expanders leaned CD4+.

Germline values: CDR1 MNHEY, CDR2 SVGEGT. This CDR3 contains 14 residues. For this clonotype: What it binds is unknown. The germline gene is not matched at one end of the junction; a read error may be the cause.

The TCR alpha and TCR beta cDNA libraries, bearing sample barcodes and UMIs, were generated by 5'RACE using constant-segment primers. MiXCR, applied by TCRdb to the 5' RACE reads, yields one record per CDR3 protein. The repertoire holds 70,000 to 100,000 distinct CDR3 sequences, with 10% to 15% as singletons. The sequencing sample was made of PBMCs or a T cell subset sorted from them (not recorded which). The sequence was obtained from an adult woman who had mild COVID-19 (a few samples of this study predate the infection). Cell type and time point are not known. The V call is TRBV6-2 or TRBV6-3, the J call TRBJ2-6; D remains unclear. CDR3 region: CASGYSAGANVLTF. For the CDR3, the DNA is TGTGCCAGCGGTTATAGTGCTGGGGCCAACGTCCTGACTTTC.